The next 15 T cell receptor beta chains were all read from a single sample in a study of blood T cell repertoires in COVID-19. The method was immunoSEQ multiplex PCR; TCRdb's version includes in-frame clones alone and lacks a portion of them. The table lists fewer than 400,000 clones, around 83% of them singletons. Sequencing was carried out using peripheral blood. The receptors stem from a man aged 30-40 years with active or convalescent COVID-19.

The chain joins TRBV4-3 to TRBJ2-3, with D perhaps matching TRBD2 (6 bases). With 3 bases removed from V and 10 bases from J, the gap between germline ends came to 17 bases. CDR1 is LGHNA and CDR2 is YSLEER in the germline V gene. There are 14 residues in the CDR3. This CDR3 reads CASSQEGSGAAQYF. The CDR3 bases are TGCGCCAGCAGCCAGGAGGGGAGCGGCGCTGCGCAGTATTTT.

This chain links TRBV6-1 with TRBJ2-1; no reliable D call. Trimming pared 2 bases from V and 8 bases from J, leaving 10 bases between. Per germline, CDR1 MNHNS and CDR2 SASEGT. CDR3 length: 13 amino acids. CDR3 amino acids: CASSESSVDEQFF. CDR3 coding DNA: TGTGCCAGCAGTGAATCGAGTGTCGATGAGCAGTTCTTC.

This clone showed up many times. The chain links TRBV7-2 to TRBJ1-3; no clear D. The V gene lost 3 bases and the J gene lost 0 bases, with 9 bases spanning the gap. This CDR3 has 15 residues. CDR1 is SGHTA, CDR2 FQGNSA, per germline. Here the CDR3 reads CASSFGVTSGNTIYF. CDR3 bases: TGTGCCAGCAGCTTCGGGGTCACCTCTGGAAACACCATATATTTT.

This clone was seen only a few times. The chain couples TRBV4-3 to TRBJ2-3, with 10 bases that match TRBD2. J was trimmed by 1 base and V by 6 bases; bases with no gene match: 16. The CDR3 totals 19 residues. Germline CDR1 is LGHNA and CDR2 is YSLEER. CDR3 residues: CASSDRLSGRPEGTDTQYF. The CDR3, as DNA: TGCGCCAGCAGTGACAGGCTTAGCGGGAGGCCTGAGGGCACAGATACGCAGTATTTT.

This clone was seen only once. CDR3: CARSIDRAHGYTF. For the CDR3, the DNA is TGTGCCAGAAGCATAGACAGGGCCCATGGCTACACCTTC. This sequence joins TRBV7-5 and TRBJ1-2; the DNA was not compared with TRBD1, the D call given in the table. TRBV7-5 is a pseudogene segment. This CDR3 has 13 amino acids.

This clone was recorded only once. The rearrangement links TRBV27 to TRBJ1-1; TRBD1 is a possible D gene (5 bases). Trimming cost V 3 bases and J 0 bases, with 8 bases left between them. CDR1 MNHEY and CDR2 SMNVEV come from the germline V gene (reference sequence). CDR3 length: 14 residues. Written as DNA, the CDR3 is TGTGCCAGCAGTTTGGCAGGGTTGAACACTGAAGCTTTCTTT. It encodes CASSLAGLNTEAFF.

V gene TRBV30 combines with J gene TRBJ1-1, with D possibly being TRBD1 (5 bases). Trimming stripped 3 bases from V and 0 bases from J, with 11 bases between. The germline gives CDR1 GTSNPN, CDR2 SVGIG (reference sequence). The CDR3 contains 14 residues. The CDR3: CAWRWAGLNTEAFF. CDR3 DNA: TGTGCCTGGAGATGGGCAGGGCTGAACACTGAAGCTTTCTTT.

J is TRBJ1-5 and V is TRBV12-5, with 7 positions matching TRBD1. The CDR3 contains 16 residues. Germline V gene sequence: CDR1 LGHNT, CDR2 FRNRAP. Unmatched junction bases numbered 9, after V lost 6 bases and J lost 1 base. This chain's CDR3 is CASGDSDRASNQPQHF. CDR3 coding DNA: TGTGCTAGTGGGGACTCAGACAGGGCCAGCAATCAGCCCCAGCATTTT.

The CDR3 DNA reads TGCAGCGTTGAAAAGGGGATTAATGAAAAACTGTTTTTT. This codes for CSVEKGINEKLFF. The chain recombines TRBV29-1 with TRBJ1-4; a weak D match, TRBD1 (5 bases). CDR1 is SQVTM, CDR2 ANQGSEA, per germline. This CDR3 spans 13 amino acids. The ends were cut back, 2 bases at V and 4 bases at J, with 8 bases in the middle.

This clone was seen just once. The chain combines TRBV24-1 with TRBJ1-1; 9 bases agree with TRBD1. The V and J ends lost 3 bases and 5 bases, in that order; junction bases with no gene match: 6. The CDR3 has 15 amino acids. The germline V gene has CDR1 KGHDR and CDR2 SFDVKD. The CDR3 DNA sequence: TGTGCCACCAGTGATACCGGGACAGGGAAAACTGAAGCTTTCTTT. Translation: CATSDTGTGKTEAFF.

The chain uses TRBV30 and TRBJ2-1; TRBD1 might be the D (5 bases). The ends were cut back, 1 base at V and 1 base at J, with 11 bases in the middle. Germline CDR1 and CDR2: GTSNPN and SVGIG (reference sequence). The CDR3 consists of 15 residues. The CDR3 region has the DNA TGTGCCTGGAGTGGACAGCTTATTTCCTACAATGAGCAGTTCTTC. Translation gives CAWSGQLISYNEQFF.

This chain connects TRBV6-2 or TRBV6-3 to TRBJ1-3; no clear D gene. Trimming stripped 3 bases from V and 4 bases from J, with 7 bases between. The CDR3 extends over 13 amino acids. Per the germline V gene, CDR1 is MNHEY and CDR2 is SVGEGT. CDR3 nucleotide sequence: TGTGCCAGCAGTTATCTTCTGGGAAACACCATATATTTT. Its translation: CASSYLLGNTIYF.

The V and J genes are TRBV6-5 and TRBJ2-1; D ambiguous. Germline CDR1 reads MNHEY; CDR2 reads SVGAGI. This CDR3 comprises 11 residues. CDR3 DNA sequence: TGTGCAACGCGCGGTGGCCATGAGCAGTTCTTC. This translates into CATRGGHEQFF.

The chain uses TRBV29-1 and TRBJ1-1; D possibly corresponds to TRBD1 (6 bases). Trimming took off 6 bases at V and 5 bases at J, with 10 bases between the two ends. The CDR3 runs 11 residues. Germline loops: CDR1 SQVTM, CDR2 ANQGSEA. CDR3 sequence: CSVQQGTEAFF. The DNA for the CDR3 is TGCAGCGTCCAACAGGGAACTGAAGCTTTCTTT.

The rearrangement links TRBV19 to TRBJ2-2; TRBD1 agrees at 8 bases. The V gene end was trimmed by 3 bases and the J gene end by 7 bases; junction bases not matched to a gene: 4. The CDR3 is 14 amino acids. Germline-derived CDR1 and CDR2 are LNHDA and SQIVND (reference sequence). CDR3 protein: CASSMTGAGGELFF. The CDR3 DNA is TGTGCCAGTAGTATGACAGGGGCCGGCGGGGAGCTGTTTTTT. The whole variable domain, filled in from reference TRBV19 and TRBJ2-2, reads DGGITQSPKYLFRKEGQNVTLSCEQNLNHDAMYWYRQDPGQGLRLIYYSQIVNDFQKGDIAEGYSVSREKKESFPLTVTSAQKNPTAFYLCASSMTGAGGELFFGEGSRLTVL.